This T cell receptor beta chain is from a study of T cells after yellow fever vaccination. General study points: After the booster, over 95% of CD4 and around nine tenths of CD8 primary-response clones were re-detected. Contamination of FACS-sorted repertoires by abundant clonotypes from the bulk population could occur.

Trimming removed 5 bases at V and 2 bases at J, with 13 bases between. This CDR3 spans 15 amino acids. CDR1 is SEHNR, CDR2 FQNEAQ, per germline (reference sequence). TCRdb processed the 5' RACE reads anew with MiXCR; each CDR3 protein has one entry. The table has hundreds of thousands of distinct CDR3 sequences, roughly 13% seen once. With respect to this clonotype: Its antigen is as yet unknown.

This sequence joins TRBV7-9 and TRBJ1-3; D is possibly TRBD1 (5 bases). This material consisted of PBMCs, taken on the day of the yellow fever booster vaccination. The TCR comes from a man in his thirties or forties who received the YFV17D yellow fever vaccine. CDR3 loop: CASSALGAPGNTIYF. The CDR3 DNA sequence: TGTGCCAGCAGCGCCCTAGGGGCCCCTGGAAACACCATATATTTT.